Sequencing of this T cell receptor beta chain was carried out in a study of read filtering for tumor transcriptome and immune sequencing. About the study: The cohort had roughly 17 men and under 15 women aged roughly 45 to 90, mean roughly 66 years.

Bone marrow was sampled from every patient at the time of active disease. Germline-derived CDR1 and CDR2 are SGHDT and YYEEEE. There are 16 residues in the CDR3. V gave up 4 bases and J gave up 5 bases, with 21 bases separating them. This clonotype has ten or more counts. Molecular barcoded adaptors covering alpha/delta and beta/gamma chains were used on about 390 ng RNA. TCRdb re-called the reads with MiXCR, one entry per CDR3 protein. The sample has 20,000 to 25,000 distinct CDR3 sequences, roughly 13% seen once. Sequenced material: a population of CD138-negative cells sorted from bone marrow. The V and J genes are TRBV5-6 and TRBJ2-5, with D possibly being TRBD1 or TRBD2 (6 bases each). The receptor's source is a donor older than 35 with multiple myeloma. The CDR3 DNA reads as TGTGCCAGCAGCGGGGGGTTCCTACAGGGAATGGAGACCCAGTACTTC. It specifies CASSGGFLQGMETQYF.